This T cell receptor beta chain was recovered during a study of T cell repertoires in cytomegalovirus infection. Germline assignment: CDR1 MNHEY and CDR2 SVGEGT. Trimming cost V 0 bases and J 0 bases, with 12 bases left between them. This CDR3 region has 18 residues. Remarks on this clonotype: Its target is unknown.

TCRdb ran MiXCR on the reads and lists one entry per CDR3 protein. The data contain about 920,000 distinct CDR3 sequences, less than 40% of them singletons. Here the sequenced sample was cultured CD8+ T cells from PBMCs, taken from culture after CMV antigen stimulation. The receptor comes from a human donor in good health (CMV status not recorded). Some clones in this sample may be carry-over from other donors' samples. The genes are TRBV6-2 or TRBV6-3 and TRBJ2-6; unclear D gene. CDR3 coding DNA: TGTGCCAGCAGTTACTCAGGGCAGGTAGACTCTGGGGCCAACGTCCTGACTTTC. This codes for CASSYSGQVDSGANVLTF.